Following are 18 T cell receptor beta chains from one sample sequenced in a study of CD4+ T cells in melanoma. Profiled with immunoSEQ multiplex PCR; TCRdb holds only in-frame clones, not every one. The data contain about 140,000 clones, around 90% of them singletons. These receptors were taken from a human donor with melanoma.

The count of this clone is one. The chain employs TRBV5-1 and TRBJ2-1; no definite D call. V lost 4 bases and J lost 6, with 14 bases in between. Germline V gene lookup returns CDR1 SGHRS and CDR2 YFSETQ. This CDR3 is built from 14 residues. CDR3 sequence (DNA): TGCGCCAGCAGCCCCGGCCCCTTCTCCAATGAGCAGTTCTTC. This translates into CASSPGPFSNEQFF.

The genes are TRBV6-6 and TRBJ1-5, with D possibly TRBD1 on 6 matching bases. Germline V gives CDR1 MNHNY, CDR2 SVGAGI (reference sequence). The CDR3 covers 16 residues. V lost 8 bases to trimming and J lost 2 bases, with 19 bases between them. The chain's CDR3 is CASGGNRDTRNQPQHF. CDR3 bases: TGTGCCAGCGGGGGAAATCGGGACACCCGCAATCAGCCCCAGCATTTT.

The V and J genes are TRBV6-5 and TRBJ2-1, with 7 bases matching TRBD2. The CDR3 has 15 amino acids. V dropped 1 base and J dropped 4; count of bases not matched to a gene: 4. The germline V gene encodes CDR1 MNHEY and CDR2 SVGAGI. CDR3 sequence: CASSYLGGGYNEQFF. As DNA, the CDR3 is TGTGCCAGCAGTTACTTGGGGGGGGGATACAATGAGCAGTTCTTC.

This chain connects TRBV29-1 to TRBJ1-1; D remains unclear. The germline gives CDR1 SQVTM, CDR2 ANQGSEA. The CDR3 is made up of 12 amino acids. With 7 bases removed from V and 3 bases from J, the gap between germline ends came to 12 bases. The CDR3 DNA reads as TGCAGCGCAAACCGGGAGCACACTGAAGCTTTCTTT. It specifies CSANREHTEAFF.

This chain uses TRBV2 with TRBJ2-1; D is ambiguous. Germline V CDR1 and CDR2: SNHLY, FYNNEI. The length of the CDR3 is 8 residues. Between the trimmed V and J ends, which lost 9 bases and 16 bases, there was a span of 10 bases. The CDR3 DNA reads as TGTGCCAGACGGGCGATCTTCTTC. This encodes CARRAIFF.

The chain recombines TRBV5-6 with TRBJ2-2; 8 bases line up with TRBD1. The CDR3 runs to 16 residues. V was pared by 2 bases and J by 9 bases, with 12 bases of the junction left unmatched. Germline CDR1 is SGHDT and CDR2 is YYEEEE. The CDR3, as DNA: TGTGCCAGCAGCTTTTCGCCGGGCAGGGGGCTTCGGGAGCTGTTTTTT. Its translation is CASSFSPGRGLRELFF.

The V call is TRBV9, the J call TRBJ1-3, with 7 bases aligning to TRBD1. The CDR3 covers 15 residues. In germline, CDR1 is SGDLS, CDR2 YYNGEE. V lost 4 bases, J lost 3 bases, and 7 bases stayed unmatched. This chain's CDR3 is CASSSTGARGNTIYF. CDR3 DNA sequence: TGTGCCAGCAGCAGTACAGGGGCGCGTGGAAACACCATATATTTT.

This rearrangement joins TRBV19 to TRBJ1-1, with no clear D. The CDR3 loop spans 11 amino acids. Germline-derived CDR1 and CDR2 are LNHDA and SQIVND (reference sequence). V was clipped by 8 bases and J by 4 bases, with 8 bases between them. CDR3 sequence: CASLAFTEAFF. CDR3 nucleotide sequence: TGTGCCAGTCTCGCTTTCACTGAAGCTTTCTTT.

This sequence joins TRBV5-6 and TRBJ1-6; maybe TRBD1 (5 bases). The CDR3 loop spans 14 amino acids. Germline V gives CDR1 SGHDT, CDR2 YYEEEE. Trimming left V 2 bases short and J 9 bases short, with 12 bases between. In DNA form, the CDR3 reads TGTGCCAGCAGCTTCTTCACCGGGACTTCACCCCTCCACTTT. Translated, it gives CASSFFTGTSPLHF. The variable domain in full, completed from reference TRBV5-6 and TRBJ1-6, reads DAGVTQSPTHLIKTRGQQVTLRCSPKSGHDTVSWYQQALGQGPQFIFQYYEEEERQRGNFPDRFSGHQFPNYSSELNVNALLLGDSALYLCASSFFTGTSPLHFGNGTRLTVT.

V and J are TRBV7-9 and TRBJ2-5; D is perhaps TRBD1 or TRBD2 (6 bases each). Germline CDR1 and CDR2: SEHNR and FQNEAQ (reference sequence). V lost 1 base and J 5 bases, leaving 17 bases between the germline ends. This CDR3 has 16 residues. The DNA for the CDR3 is TGTGCCAGCAGCTTAGGCGACCCGGGGGCCGGGGAGACCCAGTACTTC. It yields the protein CASSLGDPGAGETQYF.

This chain joins TRBV5-1 and TRBJ2-7; 9 positions match TRBD2. This CDR3 contains 16 residues. V shed 1 base, J shed 6 bases, and the junction held 11 bases outside the gene matches. CDR1 and CDR2 from the germline V gene are SGHRS and YFSETQ. CDR3 in amino acids: CASSLSTSSGVGEQYF. CDR3 nucleotide sequence: TGCGCCAGCAGCTTGTCGACGTCTAGCGGGGTGGGCGAGCAGTACTTC.

The chain's CDR3 is CAVRLQGAYGYTF. CDR3 nucleotide sequence: TGTGCCGTCCGACTCCAAGGAGCCTATGGCTACACCTTC. The J gene is TRBJ1-2, the V gene TRBV10-3; D is undetermined. The length of the CDR3 is 13 residues. V was trimmed by 11 bases and J by 4 bases, leaving 17 bases between them. The germline CDR1 and CDR2 sequences are ENHRY and SYGVKD.

This clone occurred once. This rearrangement joins TRBV5-1 to TRBJ1-1; 8 bases are shared with TRBD1. The CDR3 spans 17 residues. The trim removed 0 bases at V and 1 base at J, leaving 8 bases unmatched. The germline CDR1 and CDR2 sequences are SGHRS and YFSETQ. The CDR3 bases are TGCGCCAGCAGCTTGGCTCAGGGGGCGGACAGGAACACTGAAGCTTTCTTT. Amino acids: CASSLAQGADRNTEAFF.

The rearrangement joins TRBV6-5 to TRBJ1-6, with D hard to call. The CDR3 loop spans 13 amino acids. V was clipped by 6 bases and J by 14 bases, with 17 bases between them. Germline-derived CDR1 and CDR2 are MNHEY and SVGAGI. The CDR3 region has the DNA TGTGCCAGCAGCCCACCAGATAGGCCTTCCCTCCACTTT. It yields the protein CASSPPDRPSLHF.

The CDR3 sequence: CASYRVYTEAFF. CDR3 bases: TGTGCCAGCTACAGGGTGTACACTGAAGCTTTCTTT. The chain links TRBV6-5 to TRBJ1-1; D might be TRBD1 (6 bases). The CDR3 has 12 residues. With 8 bases removed from V and 3 bases from J, the gap between germline ends came to 10 bases. Per germline, CDR1 MNHEY and CDR2 SVGAGI.

The chain recombines TRBV6-5 with TRBJ2-3; the match to TRBD2 covers 8 bases. Germline CDR1 is MNHEY and CDR2 is SVGAGI. Germline trimming cut 2 bases from V and 0 bases from J; bases unmatched to any gene: 4. The CDR3 runs 16 residues. CDR3 amino acids: CASSYKRGKSTDTQYF. In nucleotides, the CDR3 is TGTGCCAGCAGTTACAAGCGGGGGAAGAGCACAGATACGCAGTATTTT.

The rearrangement uses TRBV7-3 and TRBJ2-2, with 8 bases fitting TRBD2. Germline V CDR1 and CDR2: SGHTA, FQGTGA. Losses at the gene ends were 5 bases for V and 8 bases for J; bases not matched to a gene: 13. The length of the CDR3 is 16 residues. CDR3 sequence: CASSLLSGATRGELFF. CDR3 nucleotides: TGTGCCAGCAGCCTGCTTAGCGGGGCAACGAGAGGGGAGCTGTTTTTT.

The chain employs TRBV9 and TRBJ2-1; 7 bases map to TRBD1. CDR3 length: 16 residues. Germline loops: CDR1 SGDLS, CDR2 YYNGEE. Trimming at V came to 1 base and at J to 1 base, leaving 5 bases not matched to a gene. CDR3 nucleotides: TGTGCCAGCAGCGTATCTGGGGGACAGTCCTACAATGAGCAGTTCTTC. This translates into CASSVSGGQSYNEQFF.